What follows are 24 T cell receptor beta chains derived from one specimen sequenced in a study of T cell repertoires in cytomegalovirus infection. These TCRs are of unknown antigen specificity. Via MiXCR, TCRdb re-called the reads, giving one row per CDR3 protein. The sample lists fewer than 850,000 distinct CDR3 sequences; about 28% were seen once. The sample was cultured CD8+ T cells from PBMCs, taken from culture after CMV antigen stimulation. These receptors all come from a human donor in good health (CMV status not recorded). Some clones in this sample may be carry-over from other donors' samples.

This clonotype was observed a handful of times. This chain links TRBV7-2 with TRBJ2-5; 10 bases match TRBD1. The J segment lost 5 bases and the V segment lost 7 bases, leaving 7 bases of the junction unmatched. In germline, CDR1 is SGHTA, CDR2 FQGNSA. This CDR3 has 14 residues. The CDR3 DNA reads TGTGCCAGCACCCTGGACAGGGGGAGGGAGACCCAGTACTTC. The encoded protein is CASTLDRGRETQYF.

The chain recombines TRBV4-3 with TRBJ1-2; D gene uncertain. V lost 1 base to trimming and J lost 8 bases, with 14 bases between them. This CDR3 has 14 residues. In germline, CDR1 is LGHNA, CDR2 YSLEER. The CDR3 protein is CASSQVTGSTGYTF. As DNA, the CDR3 is TGCGCCAGCAGCCAAGTTACGGGCAGTACAGGCTACACCTTC.

This clonotype has just a few counts. The junction shows a germline mismatch at one end, possibly a read error. The V and J genes are TRBV6-5 and TRBJ1-1; no clear D gene. This CDR3 comprises 15 residues. The germline gives CDR1 MNHEY, CDR2 SVGAGI. CDR3 amino acids: CASSYDLPSNIEAFF. Here the CDR3 DNA reads TGTGCCAGCAGTTACGACCTCCCATCGAACATTGAAGCTTTCTTT.

This clonotype was observed at least ten times. The chain links TRBV7-2 to TRBJ2-3; 8 bases are a match to TRBD2. V dropped 4 bases and J dropped 1; count of bases not matched to a gene: 10. CDR1 SGHTA and CDR2 FQGNSA come from the germline V gene. This CDR3 is 17 amino acids long. The CDR3 bases are TGTGCCAGCAGCTCCTGGGTAGCGGGGTCCCGCACAGATACGCAGTATTTT. Translation: CASSSWVAGSRTDTQYF.

This clonotype has more than one count but fewer than ten. The chain joins TRBV4-1 to TRBJ2-2, with D maybe TRBD2 (5 bases). CDR1 is MGHRA and CDR2 is YSYEKL in the germline V gene. This CDR3 contains 13 residues. V lost 0 bases and J 7 bases, leaving 6 bases between the germline ends. This CDR3 is CASSQDRGGELFF. CDR3 DNA: TGCGCCAGCAGCCAAGATCGGGGCGGGGAGCTGTTTTTT.

The table lists this clonotype with a few counts. This chain uses TRBV6-2 or TRBV6-3 with TRBJ2-3; 8 positions match TRBD1. The CDR3 sequence is 15 residues long. With 6 bases clipped from V and 2 bases from J, the junction kept 7 bases outside the gene matches. The V gene's germline CDR1 is MNHEY and CDR2 SVGEGT. CDR3 nucleotides: TGTGCCAGCAGCCCAGGACAGGGTTTCACAGATACGCAGTATTTT. The encoded protein is CASSPGQGFTDTQYF.

This clonotype was seen only a few times. The V call is TRBV6-6, the J call TRBJ2-1, with 11 bases that match TRBD1. V was pared by 2 bases and J by 7 bases, with 10 bases of the junction left unmatched. Looked up from germline, CDR1 is MNHNY and CDR2 is SVGAGI (reference sequence). This CDR3 is built from 17 residues. CDR3 DNA: TGTGCCAGCAGTTACCAACTACCGGGACAGGGGGGGAATGAGCAGTTCTTC. It specifies CASSYQLPGQGGNEQFF.

This clonotype has just a few counts. V and J are TRBV7-2 and TRBJ2-1; TRBD2 agrees at 9 bases. In germline, CDR1 is SGHTA, CDR2 FQGNSA. The CDR3 has 16 amino acids. The junction had 13 bases not matched to a gene; V was cut back by 5 bases and J by 8 bases. This CDR3 reads CASSPFLGGGADEQFF. CDR3 nucleotide sequence: TGTGCCAGCAGCCCCTTTCTGGGCGGGGGGGCAGATGAGCAGTTCTTC.

This clonotype was picked up a small number of times. The J gene is TRBJ1-2, the V gene TRBV7-9, with no clear D. V lost 4 bases to trimming and J lost 8 bases, with 8 bases between them. This CDR3 is 11 amino acids long. Per germline, CDR1 SEHNR and CDR2 FQNEAQ (reference sequence). The DNA of the CDR3 is TGTGCCAGCAGCTATCGCGAGGGCTACACCTTC. Encoded protein: CASSYREGYTF.

The rearrangement uses TRBV28 and TRBJ1-6; D is uncertain. The CDR3 has 15 amino acids. Trimming removed 7 bases at V and 0 bases at J, with 10 bases between. The V gene's germline CDR1 is MDHEN and CDR2 SYDVKM. In DNA form, the CDR3 reads TGTGCCAGCAAAGACCTCAGCTCCTATAATTCACCCCTCCACTTT. This gives the protein CASKDLSSYNSPLHF. Looking up the rest from reference TRBV28 and TRBJ1-6 gives the full variable domain: DVKVTQSSRYLVKRTGEKVFLECVQDMDHENMFWYRQDPGLGLRLIYFSYDVKMKEKGDIPEGYSVSREKKERFSLILESASTNQTSMYLCASKDLSSYNSPLHFGNGTRLTVT.

J is TRBJ1-5 and V is TRBV10-2, with 10 bases that match TRBD1. The CDR3 has 16 amino acids. In germline, CDR1 is WSHSY, CDR2 SAAADI. With 3 bases clipped from V and 4 bases from J, the junction kept 6 bases outside the gene matches. The CDR3 sequence is CASSDETGGANQPQHF. The CDR3 DNA reads TGCGCCAGCAGTGACGAGACAGGGGGCGCGAATCAGCCCCAGCATTTT.

The CDR3 sequence is CASSYAGQGAAGYTF. In DNA, the CDR3 is TGTGCCAGCAGTTACGCGGGACAGGGGGCGGCTGGCTACACCTTC. The V and J genes are TRBV28 and TRBJ1-2; 12 positions match TRBD1. Germline values: CDR1 MDHEN, CDR2 SYDVKM. V lost 4 bases to trimming and J lost 7 bases; unmatched junction nucleotides: 7. The CDR3 is 15 residues long.

A few counts support this clonotype. The V and J genes are TRBV6-2 or TRBV6-3 and TRBJ1-5; D may be TRBD1 (6 bases). Germline CDR1 is MNHEY and CDR2 is SVGEGT. The CDR3 is made up of 14 amino acids. V was pared by 6 bases and J by 7 bases, with 16 bases between. The chain's CDR3 is CASSPGAGAQPQHF. DNA of the CDR3: TGTGCCAGCAGCCCCGGGGCAGGGGCCCAGCCCCAGCATTTT.

CDR3 nucleotide sequence: TGCAGTGCAGGGATCTCTGGAAACACCATATATTTT. Protein sequence: CSAGISGNTIYF. The chain uses TRBV20-1 and TRBJ1-3; no clear D. Between the trimmed V and J ends, which lost 6 bases and 0 bases, there was a span of 6 bases. This CDR3 region has 12 residues. Germline loops: CDR1 DFQATT, CDR2 SNEGSKA (reference sequence).

The chain is built from TRBV10-3 and TRBJ1-1; TRBD1 is a possible D gene (5 bases). The germline V gene encodes CDR1 ENHRY and CDR2 SYGVKD. Trimming pared 7 bases from V and 1 base from J, leaving 13 bases between. This CDR3 region has 14 residues. The CDR3 region has the DNA TGTGCCATCAAATACCCAGGGCGGAACACTGAAGCTTTCTTT. Amino acid sequence: CAIKYPGRNTEAFF.

This clonotype has a handful of counts. The gene calls are TRBV7-6 and TRBJ1-2; no clear D. The CDR3 runs 13 residues. Germline V gene sequence: CDR1 SGHVS, CDR2 FNYEAQ. V lost 4 bases, J lost 6 bases, and 12 bases lay in between. CDR3 in DNA: TGTGCCAGCAGCTCCGACACCTTGGATGGCTACACCTTC. Its protein product is CASSSDTLDGYTF.

The rearrangement links TRBV7-2 to TRBJ1-4; 7 bases are shared with TRBD1. The germline V gene encodes CDR1 SGHTA and CDR2 FQGNSA. With V trimmed by 1 base and J by 0 bases, 11 bases remained unmatched. The CDR3 contains 19 residues. The chain's CDR3 is CASSLDPDGTASTNEKLFF. In DNA form, the CDR3 reads TGTGCCAGCAGCTTAGATCCGGATGGGACAGCTTCAACTAATGAAAAACTGTTTTTT.

This clonotype was seen ten or more times. The chain has TRBV6-2 or TRBV6-3 and TRBJ2-7, with D uncertain. CDR1 and CDR2 from the germline V gene are MNHEY and SVGEGT. Trimming took off 6 bases at V and 0 bases at J, with 6 bases between the two ends. The CDR3 totals 12 residues. The CDR3 DNA reads as TGTGCCAGCAGCCCCAGCTCCTACGAGCAGTACGTC. This codes for CASSPSSYEQYV.

This clonotype occurred many times. The chain joins TRBV7-6 to TRBJ1-5; no definite D call. V lost 1 base, J lost 5 bases, and 12 bases lay in between. Germline V gene lookup returns CDR1 SGHVS and CDR2 FNYEAQ. The CDR3 is 15 residues long. The CDR3 DNA sequence: TGTGCCAGCAGCTTAGGCGCGAGGGCTGATCAGCCCCAGCATTTT. Its translation: CASSLGARADQPQHF.

There are a few counts of this clonotype. Here the CDR3 reads CASSLVVAHQETQYF. The CDR3, as DNA: TGTGCCAGCAGCTTAGTAGTCGCACACCAAGAGACCCAGTACTTC. This sequence joins TRBV11-2 and TRBJ2-5; D remains unclear. This CDR3 has 15 amino acids. V lost 1 base and J lost 0, with 9 bases in between. Germline CDR1 and CDR2: SGHAT and FQNNGV.

J is TRBJ2-5 and V is TRBV11-2; 11 bases line up with TRBD2. The CDR3 spans 16 residues. V shed 5 bases, J shed 0 bases, and the junction held 5 bases outside the gene matches. The V gene's germline CDR1 is SGHAT and CDR2 FQNNGV. CDR3 amino acids: CASSRWTSGYQETQYF. CDR3 DNA: TGTGCCAGCAGCCGTTGGACTAGCGGGTACCAAGAGACCCAGTACTTC.

This rearrangement joins TRBV15 to TRBJ1-2, with D possibly matching TRBD1 (6 bases). The germline V and J ends were trimmed by 0 bases and 4 bases, with 9 bases remaining between them. Germline lookup yields CDR1 LNHNV and CDR2 YYDKDF (reference sequence). The CDR3 length is 14 residues. CDR3 sequence reads: CATSRERGFYGYTF. DNA of the CDR3: TGTGCCACCAGCAGAGAAAGGGGGTTCTATGGCTACACCTTC.

This clonotype was observed a single time. A read error is likely, as this CDR3 ends without the conserved phenylalanine or tryptophan. The gene calls are TRBV6-5 and TRBJ2-5; possible D gene TRBD2, 5 bases. The CDR3 extends over 14 amino acids. Germline values: CDR1 MNHEY, CDR2 SVGAGI. V shed 7 bases and J shed 3 bases, with 15 bases lying between them. The CDR3 here is CASKRRLAEETQYS. Written as DNA, the CDR3 is TGTGCCAGCAAAAGGCGTCTAGCTGAAGAGACCCAGTACTCC.

On this clonotype itself: A read error may account for a junction end that differs from germline. The V and J genes are TRBV12-3 or TRBV12-4 and TRBJ1-2, with D perhaps matching TRBD1 (6 bases). This CDR3 has 14 amino acids. This CDR3 reads CVSSLGGLPEGYTF. DNA for the CDR3: TGTGTCAGCAGTTTGGGGGGCCTCCCGGAAGGCTACACCTTC.